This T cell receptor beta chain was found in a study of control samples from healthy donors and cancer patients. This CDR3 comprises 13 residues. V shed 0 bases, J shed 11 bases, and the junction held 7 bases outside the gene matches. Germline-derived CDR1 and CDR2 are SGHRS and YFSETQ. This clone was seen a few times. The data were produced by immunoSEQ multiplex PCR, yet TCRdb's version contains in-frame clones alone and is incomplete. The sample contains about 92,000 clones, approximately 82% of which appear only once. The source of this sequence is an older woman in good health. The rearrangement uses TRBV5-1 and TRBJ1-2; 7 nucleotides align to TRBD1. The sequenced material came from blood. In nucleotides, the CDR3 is TGCGCCAGCAGCTTGGCCACAGGGGAAGGGTACACCTTC. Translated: CASSLATGEGYTF.